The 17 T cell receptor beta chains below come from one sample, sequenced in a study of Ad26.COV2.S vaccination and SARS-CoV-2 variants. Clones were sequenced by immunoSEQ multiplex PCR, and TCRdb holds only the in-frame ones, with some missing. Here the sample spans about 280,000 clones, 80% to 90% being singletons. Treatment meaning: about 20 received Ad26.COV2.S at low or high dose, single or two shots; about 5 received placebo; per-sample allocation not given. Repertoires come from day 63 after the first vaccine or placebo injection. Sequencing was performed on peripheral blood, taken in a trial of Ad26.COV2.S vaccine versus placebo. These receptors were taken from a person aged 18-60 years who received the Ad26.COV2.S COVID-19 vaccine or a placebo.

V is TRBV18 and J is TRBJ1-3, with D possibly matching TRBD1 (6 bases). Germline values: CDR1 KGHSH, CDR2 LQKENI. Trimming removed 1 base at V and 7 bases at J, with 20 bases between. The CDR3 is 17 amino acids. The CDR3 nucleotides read TGTGCCAGCTCACCACGACGTACCGGGACAATGTGGAACACCATATATTTT. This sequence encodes CASSPRRTGTMWNTIYF.

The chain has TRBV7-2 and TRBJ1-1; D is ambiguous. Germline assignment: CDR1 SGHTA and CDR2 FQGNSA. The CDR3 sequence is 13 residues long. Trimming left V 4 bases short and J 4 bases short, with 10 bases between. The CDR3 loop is CASSSYKVTEAFF. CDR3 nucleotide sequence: TGTGCCAGCAGCTCTTATAAGGTCACTGAAGCTTTCTTT.

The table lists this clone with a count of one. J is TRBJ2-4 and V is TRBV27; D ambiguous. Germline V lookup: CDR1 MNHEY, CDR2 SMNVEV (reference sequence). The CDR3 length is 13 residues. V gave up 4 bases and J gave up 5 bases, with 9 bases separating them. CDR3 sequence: CASSSWAQNIQYF. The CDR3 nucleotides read TGTGCCAGCAGTTCATGGGCACAAAACATTCAGTACTTC.

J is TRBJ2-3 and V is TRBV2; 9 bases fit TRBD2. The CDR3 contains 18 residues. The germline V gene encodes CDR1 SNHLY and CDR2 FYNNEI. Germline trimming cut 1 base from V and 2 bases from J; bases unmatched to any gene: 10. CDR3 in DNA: TGTGCCAGCAGTGAAGAGGGTAGCGGGGGATATCCCACAGATACGCAGTATTTT. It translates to CASSEEGSGGYPTDTQYF.

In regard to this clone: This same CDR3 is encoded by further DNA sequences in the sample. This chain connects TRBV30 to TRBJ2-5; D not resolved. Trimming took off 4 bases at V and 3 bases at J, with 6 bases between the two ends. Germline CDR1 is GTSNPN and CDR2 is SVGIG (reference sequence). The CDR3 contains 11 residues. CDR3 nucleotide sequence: TGTGCCTGGACGAGCGAAGAGACCCAGTACTTC. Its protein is CAWTSEETQYF.

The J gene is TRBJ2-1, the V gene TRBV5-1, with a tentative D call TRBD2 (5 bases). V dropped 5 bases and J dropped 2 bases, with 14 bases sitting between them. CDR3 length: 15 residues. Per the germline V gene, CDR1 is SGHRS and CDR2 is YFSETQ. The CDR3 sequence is CASRGMEVPYNEQFF. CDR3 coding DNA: TGCGCCAGCAGGGGGATGGAGGTCCCCTACAATGAGCAGTTCTTC.

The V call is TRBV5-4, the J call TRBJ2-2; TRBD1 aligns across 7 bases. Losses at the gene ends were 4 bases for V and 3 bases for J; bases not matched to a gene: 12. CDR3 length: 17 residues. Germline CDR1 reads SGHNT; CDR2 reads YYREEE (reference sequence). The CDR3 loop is CASSLGQRPYDTGELFF. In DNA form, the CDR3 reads TGTGCCAGCAGCCTGGGACAGCGCCCTTATGACACCGGGGAGCTGTTTTTT.

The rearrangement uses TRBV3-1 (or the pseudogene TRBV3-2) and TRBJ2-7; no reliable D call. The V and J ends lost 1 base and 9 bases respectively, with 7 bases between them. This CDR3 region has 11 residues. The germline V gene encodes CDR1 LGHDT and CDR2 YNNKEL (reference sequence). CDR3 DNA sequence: TGTGCCAGCAGCCAAGGGATTGGGCAGTACTTC. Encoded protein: CASSQGIGQYF.

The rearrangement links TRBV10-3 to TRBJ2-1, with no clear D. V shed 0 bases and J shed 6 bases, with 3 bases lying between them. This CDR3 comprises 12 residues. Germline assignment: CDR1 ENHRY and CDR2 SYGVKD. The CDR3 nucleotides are TGTGCCATCAGTGAGTCGAGCAATGAGCAGTTCTTC. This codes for CAISESSNEQFF.

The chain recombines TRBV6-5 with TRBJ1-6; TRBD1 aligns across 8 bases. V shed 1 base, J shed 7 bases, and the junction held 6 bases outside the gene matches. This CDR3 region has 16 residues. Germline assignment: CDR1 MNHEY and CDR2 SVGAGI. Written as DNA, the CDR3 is TGTGCCAGCAGTTACTGGGCCGGGACAGGAAATTCACCCCTCCACTTT. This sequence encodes CASSYWAGTGNSPLHF.

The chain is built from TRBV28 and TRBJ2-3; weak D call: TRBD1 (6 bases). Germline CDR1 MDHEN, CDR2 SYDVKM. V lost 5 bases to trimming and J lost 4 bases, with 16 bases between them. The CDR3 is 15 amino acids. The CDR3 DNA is TGTGCCAGCAGTCGCACCACAGGGTCCCCAGATACGCAGTATTTT. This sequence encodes CASSRTTGSPDTQYF.

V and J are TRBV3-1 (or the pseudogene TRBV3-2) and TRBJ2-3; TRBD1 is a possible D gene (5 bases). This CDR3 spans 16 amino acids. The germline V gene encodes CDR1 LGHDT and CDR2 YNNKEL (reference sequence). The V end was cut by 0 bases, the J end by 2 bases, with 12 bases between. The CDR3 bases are TGTGCCAGCAGCCAAGAAGGGGTCAGCTTCACAGATACGCAGTATTTT. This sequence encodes CASSQEGVSFTDTQYF.

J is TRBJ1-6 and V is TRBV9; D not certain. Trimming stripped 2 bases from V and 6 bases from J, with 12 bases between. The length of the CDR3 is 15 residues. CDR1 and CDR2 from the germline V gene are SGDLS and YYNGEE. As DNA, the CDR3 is TGTGCCAGCAGCGTGGCCTCCGGCGGTAATTCACCCCTCCACTTT. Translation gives CASSVASGGNSPLHF.

CDR3 sequence: CASRINRANSPLHF. The CDR3, as DNA: TGTGCCAGCAGGATTAACAGGGCTAACTCACCCCTCCACTTT. The genes are TRBV27 and TRBJ1-6, with D tentatively TRBD1 (6 bases). The CDR3 length is 14 residues. CDR1 is MNHEY and CDR2 is SMNVEV in the germline V gene (reference sequence). Trimming left V 6 bases short and J 10 bases short, with 16 bases between.

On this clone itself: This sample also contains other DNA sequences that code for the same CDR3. The CDR3 region is CASSRGDSTEAFF. CDR3 bases: TGTGCCAGCAGTAGGGGCGATTCCACTGAAGCTTTCTTT. This chain connects TRBV9 to TRBJ1-1; TRBD1 might be the D (5 bases). V shed 5 bases and J shed 4 bases, with 12 bases lying between them. This CDR3 is built from 13 residues. The germline V gene has CDR1 SGDLS and CDR2 YYNGEE. Complete variable domain (other parts from reference TRBV9 and TRBJ1-1): DSGVTQTPKHLITATGQRVTLRCSPRSGDLSVYWYQQSLDQGLQFLIQYYNGEERAKGNILERFSAQQFPDLHSELNLSSLELGDSALYFCASSRGDSTEAFFGQGTRLTVV.

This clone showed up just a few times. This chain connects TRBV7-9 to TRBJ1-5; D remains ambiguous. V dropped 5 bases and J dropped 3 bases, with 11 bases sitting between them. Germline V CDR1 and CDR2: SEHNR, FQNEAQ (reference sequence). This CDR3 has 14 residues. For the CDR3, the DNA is TGTGCCAGCAGCCCGGACGGATTCAATCAGCCCCAGCATTTT. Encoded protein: CASSPDGFNQPQHF. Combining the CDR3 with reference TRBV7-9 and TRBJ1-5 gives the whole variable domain DTGVSQNPRHKITKRGQNVTFRCDPISEHNRLYWYRQTLGQGPEFLTYFQNEAQLEKSRLLSDRFSAERPKGSFSTLEIQRTEQGDSAMYLCASSPDGFNQPQHFGDGTRLSIL.

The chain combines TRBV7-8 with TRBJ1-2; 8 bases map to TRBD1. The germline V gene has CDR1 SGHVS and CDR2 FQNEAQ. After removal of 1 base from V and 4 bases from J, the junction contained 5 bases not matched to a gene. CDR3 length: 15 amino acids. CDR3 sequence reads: CASSLGRGRLYGYTF. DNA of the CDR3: TGTGCCAGCAGCTTAGGCAGGGGGCGGCTCTATGGCTACACCTTC.